This T cell receptor beta chain was documented in a study of cytomegalovirus exposure and HLA in healthy donors. The donors were members of the approximately 110-subject validation cohort (separate from the approximately 670-subject first cohort). Germline trimming cut 5 bases from V and 3 bases from J; bases unmatched to any gene: 10. This CDR3 is built from 17 residues. Looked up from germline, CDR1 is SGHDN and CDR2 is FVKESK. TCRdb's copy holds only in-frame clones and misses some; the assay was immunoSEQ multiplex PCR. The sample lists a few hundred thousand clones; about 89% were seen once. Material: PBMCs. The clonotype originates from a woman aged 18-29 years in good health and CMV-seronegative. V is TRBV14 and J is TRBJ2-5; 12 nucleotides align to TRBD2. In DNA form, the CDR3 reads TGTGCCAGCAGCTCCTCTAGCGGGAGGGCCAATGAAGAGACCCAGTACTTC. It codes for CASSSSSGRANEETQYF. The complete variable domain, with remaining parts taken from reference TRBV14 and TRBJ2-5, reads EAGVTQFPSHSVIEKGQTVTLRCDPISGHDNLYWYRRVMGKEIKFLLHFVKESKQDESGMPNNRFLAERTGGTYSTLKVQPAELEDSGVYFCASSSSSGRANEETQYFGPGTRLLVL.